The present T cell receptor beta chain was sequenced within a study of blood T cells in healthy people across ages. Whole-study findings and limits: Unsorted PBMCs ruled out conclusive naive versus antigen-experienced comparison.

The V end lost 2 bases, the J end lost 7 bases, and 16 bases lay between the germline ends. The CDR3 is 15 amino acids. CDR1 is SEHNR, CDR2 FQNEAQ, per germline (reference sequence). For this clonotype: Its antigen is unknown.

Through a sample-barcoded 5' primer and a J-beta primer mix, a second PCR was run for roughly 6 to 11 cycles. A single record per CDR3 protein comes from TCRdb applying MiXCR to the 5' RACE reads. In the table there are more than 1,400,000 distinct CDR3 sequences, around two fifths of which are singletons. The sequence was collected from a woman between 18 and 30 years old in good health. The sequencing sample was made of blood. The chain carries TRBV7-9 and TRBJ2-3, with D maybe TRBD1 (6 bases). CDR3: CASSLNQGSKNTQYF. The CDR3 DNA is TGTGCCAGCAGCTTAAACCAGGGGAGTAAGAATACGCAGTATTTT.